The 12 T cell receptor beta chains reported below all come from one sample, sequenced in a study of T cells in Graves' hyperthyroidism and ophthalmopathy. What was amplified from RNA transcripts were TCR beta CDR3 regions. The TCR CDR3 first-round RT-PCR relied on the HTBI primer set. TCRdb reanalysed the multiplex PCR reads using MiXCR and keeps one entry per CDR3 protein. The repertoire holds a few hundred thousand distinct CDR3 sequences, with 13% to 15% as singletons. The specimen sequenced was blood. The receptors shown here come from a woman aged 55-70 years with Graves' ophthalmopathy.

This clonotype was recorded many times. CDR3 nucleotide sequence: TGTGCCTGGAGTGTCCGGCAGGGGGAAGGCTACACCTTC. Its translation: CAWSVRQGEGYTF. V and J are TRBV30 and TRBJ1-2; TRBD1 matches at 7 bases. This CDR3 has 13 amino acids. The V gene end was trimmed by 0 bases and the J gene end by 8 bases; junction bases not matched to a gene: 6. CDR1 and CDR2 from the germline V gene are GTSNPN and SVGIG (reference sequence).

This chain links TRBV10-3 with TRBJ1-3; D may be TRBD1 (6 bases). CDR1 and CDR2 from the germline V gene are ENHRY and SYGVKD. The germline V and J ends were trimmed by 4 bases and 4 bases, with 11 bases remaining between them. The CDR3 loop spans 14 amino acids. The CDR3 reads CAISGAGVGNTIYF. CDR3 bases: TGTGCCATCAGTGGGGCAGGGGTAGGAAACACCATATATTTT.

The CDR3 region has the DNA TGTGCCAGTAGTCCCCCCGGTGGGCTAGCGGGATTAGCGCAGTATTTT. It translates to CASSPPGGLAGLAQYF. The rearrangement joins TRBV19 to TRBJ2-3, with 9 bases aligning to TRBD2. The V segment lost 5 bases and the J segment 10 bases; nucleotides outside the gene matches: 16. In germline, CDR1 is LNHDA, CDR2 SQIVND (reference sequence). The CDR3 is 16 residues long.

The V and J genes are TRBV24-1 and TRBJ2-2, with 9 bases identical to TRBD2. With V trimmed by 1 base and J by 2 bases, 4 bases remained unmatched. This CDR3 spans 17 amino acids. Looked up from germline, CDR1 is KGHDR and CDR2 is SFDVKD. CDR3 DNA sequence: TGTGCCACCAGTGATTTCGGACTAGCGCCCAACACCGGGGAGCTGTTTTTT. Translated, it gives CATSDFGLAPNTGELFF.

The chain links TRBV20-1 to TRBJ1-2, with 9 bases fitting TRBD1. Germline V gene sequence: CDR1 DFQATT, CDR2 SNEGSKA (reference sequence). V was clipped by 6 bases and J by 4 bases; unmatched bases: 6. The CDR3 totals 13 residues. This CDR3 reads CSAPGQGRYGYTF. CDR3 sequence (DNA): TGCAGTGCCCCGGGACAGGGACGCTATGGCTACACCTTC.

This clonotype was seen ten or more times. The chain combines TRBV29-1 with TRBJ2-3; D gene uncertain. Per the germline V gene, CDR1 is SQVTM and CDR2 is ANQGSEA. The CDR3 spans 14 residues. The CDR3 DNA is TGCAGGAATCGGTCTAGGTTTCGCACAGATACGCAGTATTTT. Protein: CRNRSRFRTDTQYF.

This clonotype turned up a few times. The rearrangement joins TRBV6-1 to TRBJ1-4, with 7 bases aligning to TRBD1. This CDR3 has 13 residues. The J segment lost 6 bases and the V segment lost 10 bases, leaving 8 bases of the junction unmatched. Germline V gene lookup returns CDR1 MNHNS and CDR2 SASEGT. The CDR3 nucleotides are TGTGCCACCGAAGGGACAGTTGATGAAAAACTGTTTTTT. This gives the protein CATEGTVDEKLFF.

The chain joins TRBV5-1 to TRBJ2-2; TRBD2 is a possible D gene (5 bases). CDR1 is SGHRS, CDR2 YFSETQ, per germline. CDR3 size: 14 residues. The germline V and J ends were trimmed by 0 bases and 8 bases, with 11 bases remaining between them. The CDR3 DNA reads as TGCGCCAGCAGCTTGGAGGGAGCTTCGGGGGAGCTGTTTTTT. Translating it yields CASSLEGASGELFF.

CDR3 loop: CASSYSPRSTGYSGANVLTF. The DNA for the CDR3 is TGTGCCAGCAGTTATTCACCTCGATCAACCGGCTACTCTGGGGCCAACGTCCTGACTTTC. The chain couples TRBV6-5 to TRBJ2-6; no definite D call. V dropped 3 bases and J dropped 0 bases, with 21 bases sitting between them. CDR3 length: 20 residues. Germline values: CDR1 MNHEY, CDR2 SVGAGI.

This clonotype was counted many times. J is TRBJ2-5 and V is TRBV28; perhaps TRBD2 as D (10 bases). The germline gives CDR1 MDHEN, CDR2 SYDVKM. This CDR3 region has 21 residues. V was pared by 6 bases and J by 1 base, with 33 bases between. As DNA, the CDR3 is TGTGCCAGCAGGGTGACACAGGGGGCTCACTCGACTAGCGGGTTCCAAGAGACCCAGTACTTC. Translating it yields CASRVTQGAHSTSGFQETQYF.

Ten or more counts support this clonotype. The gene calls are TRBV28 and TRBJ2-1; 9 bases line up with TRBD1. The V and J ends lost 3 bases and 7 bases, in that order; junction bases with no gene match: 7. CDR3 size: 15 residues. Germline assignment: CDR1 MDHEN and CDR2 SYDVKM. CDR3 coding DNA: TGTGCCAGCAGTTTTCTGACAGGGGGAGGTAATGAGCAGTTCTTC. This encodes CASSFLTGGGNEQFF. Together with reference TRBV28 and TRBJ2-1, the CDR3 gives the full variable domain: DVKVTQSSRYLVKRTGEKVFLECVQDMDHENMFWYRQDPGLGLRLIYFSYDVKMKEKGDIPEGYSVSREKKERFSLILESASTNQTSMYLCASSFLTGGGNEQFFGPGTRLTVL.

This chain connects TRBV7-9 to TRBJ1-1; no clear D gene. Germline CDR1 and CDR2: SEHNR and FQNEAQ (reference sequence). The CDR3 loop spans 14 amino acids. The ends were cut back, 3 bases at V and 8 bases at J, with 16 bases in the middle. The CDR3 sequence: CASSLGVGVVEAFF. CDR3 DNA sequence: TGTGCCAGCAGCTTGGGAGTAGGAGTAGTAGAAGCTTTCTTT.